The 12 T cell receptor beta chains below come from one sample, sequenced in a study of STAT5B mutations in CD4+ large granular lymphocyte leukemia. The method was immunoSEQ multiplex PCR; TCRdb's version includes in-frame clones alone and lacks a portion of them. The sample records under 35,000 clones, more than 75% being singletons. The source material was CD4+ T cells from blood buffy coats. These receptors came from a human donor in good health.

This clone was found once. The rearrangement uses TRBV6-1 and TRBJ2-3; D is perhaps TRBD1 (6 bases). This CDR3 comprises 15 residues. Germline CDR1 and CDR2: MNHNS and SASEGT. The ends were cut back, 6 bases at V and 0 bases at J, with 13 bases in the middle. Written as DNA, the CDR3 is TGTGCCAGCAGCGCCGGGACACAGAGCACAGATACGCAGTATTTT. Its protein is CASSAGTQSTDTQYF.

This clone was detected a few times. The chain has TRBV5-1 and TRBJ1-6; D remains ambiguous. The CDR3 sequence is 15 residues long. CDR1 SGHRS and CDR2 YFSETQ come from the germline V gene. Deletions cut 1 base from V and 7 bases from J, with 12 bases between. The CDR3 DNA reads TGCGCCAGCAGCTTGTTTGATGGTAACAATTCACCCCTCCACTTT. Amino acids: CASSLFDGNNSPLHF.

This chain uses TRBV18 with TRBJ2-2; 8 bases are shared with TRBD1. The CDR3 loop spans 15 amino acids. V was clipped by 3 bases and J by 5 bases; unmatched bases: 5. The germline gives CDR1 KGHSH, CDR2 LQKENI. The CDR3 DNA sequence: TGTGCCAGCTCACCGAACAGGGGGGATACCGGGGAGCTGTTTTTT. Residues: CASSPNRGDTGELFF.

The chain carries TRBV7-2 and TRBJ1-2, with TRBD1 identical over 10 bases. This CDR3 comprises 13 residues. Trimming cost V 4 bases and J 5 bases; bases outside gene matches: 1. Germline CDR1 reads SGHTA; CDR2 reads FQGNSA. The chain's CDR3 is CASSSGQGYGYTF. CDR3 nucleotides: TGTGCCAGCAGCTCGGGACAGGGGTATGGCTACACCTTC.

The rearrangement joins TRBV18 to TRBJ2-7; 9 positions match TRBD2. The CDR3 totals 13 residues. Germline CDR1 and CDR2: KGHSH and LQKENI. With 4 bases clipped from V and 7 bases from J, the junction kept 5 bases outside the gene matches. CDR3 sequence: CASSLKTSGEQYF. In DNA, the CDR3 is TGTGCCAGCTCACTGAAAACTAGCGGGGAGCAGTACTTC.

The chain links TRBV6-1 to TRBJ2-7, with 7 bases fitting TRBD1. Germline V gives CDR1 MNHNS, CDR2 SASEGT. The CDR3 contains 13 residues. Germline trimming cut 9 bases from V and 2 bases from J; bases unmatched to any gene: 7. The CDR3 sequence: CASTTGETYEQYF. The CDR3 nucleotides read TGTGCCAGTACCACAGGGGAGACCTACGAGCAGTACTTC.

The CDR3 DNA reads as TGTGCCAGCACCGAATGGGTCTCTGGGAAGAACACTGAAGCTTTCTTT. Its translation: CASTEWVSGKNTEAFF. V and J are TRBV5-6 and TRBJ1-1; D is uncertain. This CDR3 contains 16 residues. Trimming cost V 6 bases and J 1 base, with 19 bases left between them. Germline CDR1 and CDR2: SGHDT and YYEEEE.

V is TRBV4-2 and J is TRBJ2-2, with D possibly matching TRBD2 (5 bases). This CDR3 comprises 16 residues. V lost 2 bases, J lost 1 base, and 11 bases lay in between. Germline V gene data show CDR1 as LGHNA and CDR2 as YNFKEQ. The chain's CDR3 is CASSQMGRQNTGELFF. Written as DNA, the CDR3 is TGTGCCAGCAGCCAAATGGGGAGACAGAACACCGGGGAGCTGTTTTTT.

The gene calls are TRBV29-1 and TRBJ1-2; 7 bases align to TRBD1. Per germline, CDR1 SQVTM and CDR2 ANQGSEA. The CDR3 runs to 11 residues. Losses at the gene ends were 7 bases for V and 7 bases for J; bases not matched to a gene: 6. The CDR3 DNA reads as TGCAGCGCCCGGACAGGAGTTGGCTACACCTTC. Translating it yields CSARTGVGYTF.

J is TRBJ2-3 and V is TRBV29-1; 10 nucleotides agree with TRBD2. V lost 2 bases to trimming and J lost 6 bases; unmatched junction nucleotides: 11. Germline CDR1 reads SQVTM; CDR2 reads ANQGSEA. This CDR3 has 16 residues. The CDR3 nucleotides read TGCAGCGTTGAAAGGGGACTAGCGACCTGGGGGGATACGCAGTATTTT. Its protein is CSVERGLATWGDTQYF.

This clone occurred a few times. The chain uses TRBV4-2 and TRBJ1-1; D may be TRBD1 (6 bases). V was trimmed by 3 bases and J by 1 base, leaving 21 bases between them. Germline CDR1 and CDR2: LGHNA and YNFKEQ. The CDR3 is 18 amino acids. The CDR3: CASSQYRVLGGKNTEAFF. The DNA for the CDR3 is TGTGCCAGCAGCCAGTACAGGGTCCTCGGTGGTAAGAACACTGAAGCTTTCTTT.

The chain employs TRBV4-1 and TRBJ2-7, with 11 bases fitting TRBD1. V shed 4 bases and J 4 bases; nucleotides not matched to a gene: 15. The CDR3 is made up of 18 amino acids. CDR1 is MGHRA, CDR2 YSYEKL, per germline. CDR3 in amino acids: CASSRTGGDSGISYEQYF. The CDR3 coding sequence is TGCGCCAGCAGCCGGACAGGGGGCGATAGCGGGATCTCATACGAGCAGTACTTC.